The rows below give T cell receptor beta chains drawn from one sample of a study of blood T cell repertoires in COVID-19. Sequencing used immunoSEQ multiplex PCR; TCRdb keeps in-frame clones, though not all of them. The repertoire holds roughly 160,000 clones, about four fifths seen once, with roughly 18% in the top ten. Material for sequencing was peripheral blood. The receptors were sampled from a woman in her 70s who had recovered from COVID-19. The CDR3 runs from the conserved cysteine through the conserved F or W. D genes are given only for firm matches. Some rows have no size entry. The others give once, few or many, or a class for an expanded clone.

TRBV15	-	TRBJ2-3	-	CATSRGADTQYF	TGTGCCACCAGCAGGGGCGCAGATACGCAGTATTTT
TRBV6-1	-	TRBJ1-5	TRBD1	CASSDWTGVGNQPQHF	TGTGCCAGCAGTGATTGGACAGGGGTAGGCAATCAGCCCCAGCATTTT
TRBV5-1	-	TRBJ2-6	TRBD1	CASSLTGTGFSGANVLTF	TGCGCCAGCAGCTTGACGGGGACAGGTTTCTCTGGGGCCAACGTCCTGACTTTC
TRBV10-2	-	TRBJ2-3	-	CASPGLEGPRTDTQYF	TGCGCCAGCCCGGGACTCGAGGGGCCACGCACAGATACGCAGTATTTT
TRBV4-2	-	TRBJ2-5	-	CASSPRVAAKKETQYF	TGTGCCAGCAGCCCCCGGGTAGCGGCAAAGAAAGAGACCCAGTACTTC
TRBV5-1	-	TRBJ2-1	TRBD2	CASSSTPRTSGITYNEQFF	TGCGCCAGCAGCTCAACCCCCCGGACTAGCGGGATCACCTACAATGAGCAGTTCTTC
TRBV6-5	-	TRBJ2-7	TRBD2	CASSYPRASGRYEQYF	TGTGCCAGCAGTTACCCCCGAGCTAGCGGGAGGTACGAGCAGTACTTC
TRBV5-6	-	TRBJ1-2	TRBD1	CASSTGTGQGYGYTF	TGTGCCAGCAGCACGGGGACAGGGCAGGGGTATGGCTACACCTTC
TRBV4-2	-	TRBJ1-2	TRBD1	CASSPLPDREDGYTF	TGTGCCAGCAGCCCCCTCCCGGACAGGGAGGATGGCTACACCTTC
TRBV5-1	-	TRBJ1-2	TRBD1	CASSPRTGGIYGYTF	TGCGCCAGCAGCCCACGCACAGGGGGCATCTATGGCTACACCTTC
TRBV7-3	-	TRBJ1-6	-	CASSLRHLNSPLHF	TGTGCCAGCAGCTTGCGGCACCTTAATTCACCCCTCCACTTT
TRBV2	-	TRBJ2-1	TRBD2	CASSPEAGDEQFF	TGTGCCAGCAGTCCGGAAGCGGGGGATGAGCAGTTCTTC
TRBV27	-	TRBJ1-2	-	CASSPPGASRGYTF	TGTGCCAGCAGCCCCCCAGGGGCCAGTAGAGGCTACACCTTC
TRBV18	-	TRBJ2-1	-	CASSPPGEQFF	TGTGCCAGCTCACCCCCCGGTGAGCAGTTCTTC
TRBV24-1	-	TRBJ1-4	TRBD1	CATSDARGVNEKLFF	TGTGCCACCAGTGACGCCAGGGGGGTTAATGAAAAACTGTTTTTT
TRBV29-1	-	TRBJ2-7	-	CSVRGTAPDEQYF	TGCAGCGTGAGGGGGACCGCCCCCGACGAGCAGTACTTC
TRBV11-3	-	TRBJ2-7	-	CASSPPGSPSEQYF	TGTGCCAGCAGCCCCCCGGGAAGCCCCTCCGAGCAGTACTTC
TRBV9	-	TRBJ2-1	TRBD1	CASSVVGGLGEQFF	TGTGCCAGCAGCGTAGTAGGGGGCCTTGGGGAGCAGTTCTTC
TRBV5-1	-	TRBJ2-1	TRBD2	CASSWGLADYNEQFF	TGCGCCAGCAGCTGGGGACTAGCGGACTACAATGAGCAGTTCTTC
TRBV4-1	-	TRBJ1-5	TRBD1	CASSQAGGQGQPQHF	TGCGCCAGCAGCCAAGCGGGGGGACAGGGTCAGCCCCAGCATTTT
TRBV19	-	TRBJ1-1	-	CASSTRQVPTEAFF	TGTGCCAGTAGTACCAGACAGGTCCCCACTGAAGCTTTCTTT
TRBV2	-	TRBJ1-5	-	CASSKETENQPQHF	TGTGCCAGCAGCAAGGAGACAGAGAATCAGCCCCAGCATTTT
TRBV23-1	-	TRBJ2-1	-	CASSQSGGTYNEQFF	TGCGCCAGCAGTCAATCCGGGGGAACCTACAATGAGCAGTTCTTC
TRBV19	once	TRBJ1-1	TRBD1	CASRTTGTDTEAFF	TGTGCCAGTAGGACGACCGGGACAGACACTGAAGCTTTCTTT
TRBV4-2	-	TRBJ1-4	TRBD1	CASSHPRGQEWRNEKLFF	TGTGCCAGCAGCCACCCTCGGGGACAGGAATGGCGGAATGAAAAACTGTTTTTT
TRBV3-1/TRBV3-2	-	TRBJ1-1	-	CASKSGDRGTEAFF	TGTGCCAGTAAGTCGGGGGATCGGGGCACTGAAGCTTTCTTT
TRBV1	-	TRBJ2-1	-	CTSSQGGGRAYNEQFF	TGCACCAGCAGCCAAGGTGGCGGGAGGGCCTACAATGAGCAGTTCTTC
TRBV2	-	TRBJ2-1	-	CASRGAPNEQFF	TGTGCCAGCAGGGGCGCCCCCAATGAGCAGTTCTTC